This T cell receptor beta chain was recovered during a study of cytomegalovirus exposure and HLA in healthy donors. Germline V CDR1 and CDR2: GTSNPN, SVGIG (reference sequence). This CDR3 comprises 15 residues. Germline trimming cut 1 base from V and 1 base from J; bases unmatched to any gene: 5. The PCR had 60 Vbeta and 13 Jbeta primers. Assay used: immunoSEQ multiplex PCR; TCRdb lists only in-frame clones, some missing. The sample consists of 150,000 to 200,000 clones, about 10% of them appearing once. This clone was counted a few times. J is TRBJ1-1 and V is TRBV30; 8 bases line up with TRBD1. This TCR was sampled from a young woman in good health and CMV-seropositive. Sequenced material: PBMCs. CDR3 bases: TGTGCCTGGAGTGCCCGGACAGGGCAGAACACTGAAGCTTTCTTT. It codes for CAWSARTGQNTEAFF.